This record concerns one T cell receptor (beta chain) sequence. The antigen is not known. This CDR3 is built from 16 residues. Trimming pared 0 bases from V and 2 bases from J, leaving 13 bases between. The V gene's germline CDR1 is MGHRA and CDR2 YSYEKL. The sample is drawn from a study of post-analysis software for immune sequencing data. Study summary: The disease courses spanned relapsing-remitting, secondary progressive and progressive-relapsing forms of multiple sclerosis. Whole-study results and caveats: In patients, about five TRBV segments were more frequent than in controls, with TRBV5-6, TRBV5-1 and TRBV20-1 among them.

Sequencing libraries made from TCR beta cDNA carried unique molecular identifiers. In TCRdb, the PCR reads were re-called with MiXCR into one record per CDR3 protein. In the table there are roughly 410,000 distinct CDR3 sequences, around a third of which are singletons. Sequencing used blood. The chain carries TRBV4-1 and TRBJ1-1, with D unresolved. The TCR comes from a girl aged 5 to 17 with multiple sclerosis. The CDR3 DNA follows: TGCGCCAGCAGCCAAGACACGTCTTACCCTAACACTGAAGCTTTCTTT. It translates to CASSQDTSYPNTEAFF.